One sample yielded the 27 T cell receptor beta chains listed below, sequenced in a study of shared clonotypes between healthy human individuals. TCRdb's copy holds only in-frame clones and misses some; the assay was immunoSEQ multiplex PCR. This table has about 2.1 million clones, around 93% appearing once. Naive CD8 cells comprised CD45RO-negative, CCR7-positively selected cells, excluding terminally differentiated effector memory CD45RA+ cells. The sequencing sample was made of naive CD8+ T cells from PBMCs. Every receptor here comes from a man younger than 35 in good health. Some clones in this sample may be carry-over from other donors' samples.

This chain joins TRBV9 and TRBJ2-2; TRBD1 matches at 8 bases. The CDR3 totals 19 residues. CDR1 SGDLS and CDR2 YYNGEE come from the germline V gene. Trimming took 4 bases from V and 4 from J; bases not matched to a gene: 18. CDR3 bases: TGTGCCAGCAGCCCGCGACAGGGGTTTGCGCTGGGGCTCACCGGGGAGCTGTTTTTT. Translating gives CASSPRQGFALGLTGELFF.

The V gene is TRBV7-9, the J gene TRBJ1-6; a possible D gene is TRBD1 (6 bases). The CDR3 is 15 residues long. In germline, CDR1 is SEHNR, CDR2 FQNEAQ (reference sequence). Trimming pared 6 bases from V and 7 bases from J, leaving 16 bases between. The DNA for the CDR3 is TGTGCCAGCAGACCTGTAGACAGGATGAATTCACCCCTCCACTTT. Translated, it gives CASRPVDRMNSPLHF.

V is TRBV7-8 and J is TRBJ2-7, with a possible D match to TRBD2 (6 bases). Looked up from germline, CDR1 is SGHVS and CDR2 is FQNEAQ. CDR3 size: 18 residues. The germline V and J ends were trimmed by 4 bases and 2 bases, with 24 bases remaining between them. The CDR3 spells CASSSLRGLEFPAYEQYF. The CDR3 region has the DNA TGTGCCAGCAGCTCCCTACGGGGACTCGAGTTTCCTGCCTACGAGCAGTACTTC.

The chain couples TRBV10-1 to TRBJ2-6, with D uncertain. This CDR3 contains 14 residues. Germline assignment: CDR1 WNHNN and CDR2 SYGVQD (reference sequence). Between the trimmed V and J ends, which lost 10 bases and 0 bases, there was a span of 10 bases. The chain's CDR3 is CATPTTSGANVLTF. CDR3 nucleotide sequence: TGCGCCACCCCGACAACCTCTGGGGCCAACGTCCTGACTTTC.

The chain links TRBV9 to TRBJ2-3; tentatively, D is TRBD2 (6 bases). Germline assignment: CDR1 SGDLS and CDR2 YYNGEE. This CDR3 comprises 16 residues. Trimming stripped 0 bases from V and 4 bases from J, with 15 bases between. The CDR3 spells CASSVVEGGPSDTQYF. CDR3 sequence (DNA): TGTGCCAGCAGCGTAGTGGAGGGAGGCCCCTCAGATACGCAGTATTTT.

V gene TRBV25-1 combines with J gene TRBJ1-5; TRBD1 aligns across 8 bases. The CDR3 loop spans 16 amino acids. The J segment lost 3 bases and the V segment lost 1 base, leaving 5 bases of the junction unmatched. Germline CDR1 reads MGHDK; CDR2 reads SYGVNS. Written as DNA, the CDR3 is TGTGCCAGCAGTGAATCCAGGGGGCTTGACAATCAGCCCCAGCATTTT. Its translation is CASSESRGLDNQPQHF.

The rearrangement joins TRBV7-2 to TRBJ2-7; perhaps TRBD2 as D (5 bases). CDR1 and CDR2 (germline): SGHTA, FQGNSA. Trimming took off 1 base at V and 6 bases at J, with 10 bases between the two ends. This CDR3 contains 13 residues. This CDR3 is CASSLGRRGEQYF. In DNA form, the CDR3 reads TGTGCCAGCAGCTTAGGTCGCCGGGGCGAGCAGTACTTC.

The genes are TRBV5-1 and TRBJ2-7; possibly TRBD1 for D (6 bases). Per the germline V gene, CDR1 is SGHRS and CDR2 is YFSETQ. CDR3 length equals 15 residues. Trimming removed 2 bases at V and 3 bases at J, with 15 bases between. The CDR3 spells CASSLPGQPSYEQYF. CDR3 DNA sequence: TGCGCCAGCAGCTTACCGGGACAACCGAGCTACGAGCAGTACTTC.

The chain combines TRBV28 with TRBJ2-2; D not certain. The CDR3 runs to 13 residues. V was clipped by 4 bases and J by 4 bases, with 7 bases between them. Germline lookup yields CDR1 MDHEN and CDR2 SYDVKM. CDR3 nucleotides: TGTGCCAGCAGTTCCGGTCGCACCGGGGAGCTGTTTTTT. Encoded protein: CASSSGRTGELFF.

V is TRBV4-1 and J is TRBJ2-1; 9 positions agree with TRBD2. CDR1 and CDR2 (germline): MGHRA, YSYEKL. V lost 3 bases to trimming and J lost 8 bases; unmatched junction nucleotides: 8. The CDR3 is 15 residues long. CDR3 in DNA: TGCGCCAGCAGCCACGGGGCGGGAGGGTTTGATGAGCAGTTCTTC. This translates into CASSHGAGGFDEQFF.

A remark on this clone: The sample contains more than one DNA sequence encoding this CDR3. The chain has TRBV5-1 and TRBJ2-7; D ambiguous. The V gene lost 0 bases and the J gene lost 7 bases, with 5 bases spanning the gap. The CDR3 length is 11 residues. Germline V gene sequence: CDR1 SGHRS, CDR2 YFSETQ. DNA for the CDR3: TGCGCCAGCAGCTTGGCTGGGGAGCAGTACTTC. This translates into CASSLAGEQYF.

V gene TRBV9 combines with J gene TRBJ1-1, with unresolved D. The V gene lost 0 bases and the J gene lost 3 bases, with 12 bases spanning the gap. The CDR3 is 15 amino acids. CDR1 SGDLS and CDR2 YYNGEE come from the germline V gene. CDR3: CASSVVSPGDTEAFF. CDR3 coding DNA: TGTGCCAGCAGCGTAGTCAGCCCCGGGGACACTGAAGCTTTCTTT.

V usage is TRBV25-1 and J usage is TRBJ2-1; D is uncertain. V was shortened by 5 bases and J by 8 bases, with 7 bases between the two germline ends. This CDR3 comprises 11 residues. CDR1 is MGHDK and CDR2 is SYGVNS in the germline V gene. The CDR3 sequence: CASSPLDEQFF. CDR3 nucleotides: TGTGCCAGCAGTCCACTGGATGAGCAGTTCTTC.

The V call is TRBV7-2, the J call TRBJ2-1; 8 bases match TRBD1. CDR1 and CDR2 from the germline V gene are SGHTA and FQGNSA. The CDR3 sequence is 14 residues long. Unmatched junction bases numbered 7, after V lost 6 bases and J lost 6 bases. The CDR3 region is CASRSGGGSNEQFF. The CDR3 DNA reads TGTGCCAGCAGATCAGGGGGCGGAAGCAATGAGCAGTTCTTC.

The genes are TRBV6-1 and TRBJ1-5; D not certain. CDR3 length: 18 amino acids. Germline CDR1 reads MNHNS; CDR2 reads SASEGT. V gave up 0 bases and J gave up 0 bases, with 15 bases separating them. As DNA, the CDR3 is TGTGCCAGCAGTGAAGCGCTACTGGCAGTATATAGCAATCAGCCCCAGCATTTT. As protein: CASSEALLAVYSNQPQHF.

The rearrangement links TRBV7-9 to TRBJ2-7, with unresolved D. The CDR3 runs to 15 residues. Germline lookup yields CDR1 SEHNR and CDR2 FQNEAQ (reference sequence). V was trimmed by 1 base and J by 5 bases, leaving 15 bases between them. CDR3 amino acids: CASSLVVSATHEQYF. The CDR3 DNA reads as TGTGCCAGCAGCTTAGTTGTCTCCGCGACCCACGAGCAGTACTTC.

This clone was observed once. The CDR3 bases are TGTGCCAGCAGTCCCTTCAGGGTGGGCTACGAGCAGTACTTC. Its protein product is CASSPFRVGYEQYF. The chain couples TRBV27 to TRBJ2-7; the D gene is possibly TRBD1 (5 bases). This CDR3 has 14 amino acids. Deletions cut 5 bases from V and 3 bases from J, with 14 bases between. Germline CDR1 is MNHEY and CDR2 is SMNVEV (reference sequence).

V is TRBV29-1 and J is TRBJ2-7; the D is unclear. CDR1 is SQVTM and CDR2 is ANQGSEA in the germline V gene. The CDR3 has 13 residues. Between the trimmed V and J ends, which lost 0 bases and 2 bases, there was a span of 8 bases. The CDR3 sequence is CSVEEVNTYEQYF. CDR3 coding DNA: TGCAGCGTTGAAGAGGTAAATACCTACGAGCAGTACTTC.

The genes are TRBV7-3 and TRBJ1-1; D is possibly TRBD1 (6 bases). Germline CDR1 SGHTA, CDR2 FQGTGA. The ends were cut back, 5 bases at V and 0 bases at J, with 16 bases in the middle. This CDR3 is built from 16 residues. The CDR3 loop is CASSPANRDVNTEAFF. The DNA for the CDR3 is TGTGCCAGCAGCCCCGCTAACAGGGACGTGAACACTGAAGCTTTCTTT.

A word on this clone: This sample also contains other DNA sequences that code for the same CDR3. V gene TRBV29-1 combines with J gene TRBJ2-5; TRBD2 is a possible D gene (6 bases). This CDR3 region has 12 residues. Germline CDR1 SQVTM, CDR2 ANQGSEA. The V and J ends lost 4 bases and 2 bases respectively, with 8 bases between them. The CDR3: CSVAGTQETQYF. CDR3 nucleotide sequence: TGCAGCGTTGCAGGGACTCAAGAGACCCAGTACTTC.

The chain uses TRBV11-2 and TRBJ2-1; TRBD2 is a possible D gene (6 bases). Between the trimmed V and J ends, which lost 1 base and 5 bases, there was a span of 15 bases. The CDR3 totals 16 residues. Germline CDR1 reads SGHAT; CDR2 reads FQNNGV. CDR3 loop: CASSLAVGGLHNEQFF. Written as DNA, the CDR3 is TGTGCCAGCAGCTTAGCGGTGGGAGGACTCCACAATGAGCAGTTCTTC.

Remarks on this clone: This sample includes further DNA sequences coding for the same CDR3. The rearrangement uses TRBV9 and TRBJ2-7; D may be TRBD2 (5 bases). The CDR3 is 15 residues long. Trimming pared 0 bases from V and 0 bases from J, leaving 10 bases between. Germline V lookup: CDR1 SGDLS, CDR2 YYNGEE. The CDR3 spells CASSVGLGSSYEQYF. CDR3 DNA: TGTGCCAGCAGCGTAGGGTTAGGGAGCTCCTACGAGCAGTACTTC.

The chain links TRBV5-4 to TRBJ1-1; 10 bases are shared with TRBD1. This CDR3 spans 15 amino acids. Germline values: CDR1 SGHNT, CDR2 YYREEE (reference sequence). J gave up 1 base and V 4 bases, and 4 bases lay outside the gene matches. CDR3 residues: CASSPRDRGNTEAFF. The CDR3 bases are TGTGCCAGCAGCCCCCGGGACAGGGGGAACACTGAAGCTTTCTTT.

V usage is TRBV5-1 and J usage is TRBJ2-2, with D possibly being TRBD1 (5 bases). V dropped 4 bases and J dropped 4 bases, with 14 bases sitting between them. The CDR3 contains 15 residues. The germline gives CDR1 SGHRS, CDR2 YFSETQ. In DNA, the CDR3 is TGCGCCAGCAGCACCGGAGACAGTCCCACCGGGGAGCTGTTTTTT. The encoded protein is CASSTGDSPTGELFF.

Regarding this clone: Other DNA sequences in the sample encode the same CDR3. V usage is TRBV6-5 and J usage is TRBJ2-3; D not certain. This CDR3 region has 13 residues. CDR1 is MNHEY, CDR2 SVGAGI, per germline. V lost 0 bases, J lost 2 bases, and 3 bases lay in between. CDR3 residues: CASSYSNTDTQYF. The CDR3 DNA follows: TGTGCCAGCAGTTACTCGAACACAGATACGCAGTATTTT.

The table lists this clone with a count of one. The chain employs TRBV29-1 and TRBJ2-2; 7 nucleotides match TRBD1. The CDR3 is made up of 12 amino acids. V lost 6 bases and J lost 8; bases outside the gene matches: 6. CDR1 is SQVTM and CDR2 is ANQGSEA in the germline V gene. The CDR3 sequence is CSVPGQPGELFF. Here the CDR3 DNA reads TGCAGCGTCCCGGGACAGCCTGGGGAGCTGTTTTTT.

The chain joins TRBV11-2 to TRBJ2-7; 11 nucleotides match TRBD2. Germline lookup yields CDR1 SGHAT and CDR2 FQNNGV. Germline trimming cut 1 base from V and 6 bases from J; bases unmatched to any gene: 11. The CDR3 runs to 17 residues. Written as DNA, the CDR3 is TGTGCCAGCAGCTTAGGCTTGGGTGCGCTAGCGGGAGGCGAGCAGTACTTC. It encodes CASSLGLGALAGGEQYF.